The 3 T cell receptor beta chains below were found in one sample sequenced in a study of blood T cells in healthy people across ages. A second PCR, run for roughly 7 to 12 cycles, used a sample-barcoded 5' primer plus a J-beta primer mix. TCRdb independently ran MiXCR on the 5' RACE reads; one entry per CDR3 protein. The sample shows roughly 560,000 distinct CDR3 sequences, about 25% of them seen only once. This sample also belongs to another study, concerning T cells of mothers and their children.

Specimen: blood. The receptors shown here come from a boy aged 5 to 17 in good health.

In this sample, this clonotype turned up a few times. CDR3: CASSQGRGLPNEKLFF. The CDR3 DNA follows: TGCGCCAGCAGCCAAGGGAGGGGGCTTCCTAATGAAAAACTGTTTTTT. This chain links TRBV4-3 with TRBJ1-4; 7 bases fit TRBD1. With V trimmed by 1 base and J by 3 bases, 5 bases remained unmatched. CDR1 and CDR2 (germline): LGHNA, YSLEER. The CDR3 covers 16 residues.

The gene calls are TRBV6-2 or TRBV6-3 and TRBJ1-1; D is ambiguous. CDR1 and CDR2 from the germline V gene are MNHEY and SVGEGT. Between the trimmed V and J ends, which lost 4 bases and 1 base, there was a span of 13 bases. The CDR3 has 15 residues. The CDR3 coding sequence is TGTGCCAGCAGTTCCCAGGCTTTTGGGAACACTGAAGCTTTCTTT. Protein: CASSSQAFGNTEAFF.

The chain links TRBV20-1 to TRBJ1-2; D perhaps matches TRBD1 (6 bases). This CDR3 has 9 amino acids. CDR1 and CDR2 from the germline V gene are DFQATT and SNEGSKA (reference sequence). The CDR3 is CRPDRGYTF. DNA of the CDR3: TGCAGACCCGACAGGGGCTACACCTTC.